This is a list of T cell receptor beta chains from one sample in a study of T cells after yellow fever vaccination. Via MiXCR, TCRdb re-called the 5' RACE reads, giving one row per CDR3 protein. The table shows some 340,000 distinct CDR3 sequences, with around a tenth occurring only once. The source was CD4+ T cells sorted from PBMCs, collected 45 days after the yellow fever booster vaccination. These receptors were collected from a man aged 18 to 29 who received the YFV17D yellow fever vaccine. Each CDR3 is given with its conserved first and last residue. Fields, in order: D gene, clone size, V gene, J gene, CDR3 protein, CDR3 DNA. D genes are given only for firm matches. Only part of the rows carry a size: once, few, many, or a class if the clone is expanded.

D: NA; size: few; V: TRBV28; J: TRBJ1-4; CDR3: CASSFLAATNEKLFF; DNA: TGTGCCAGCAGTTTTCTCGCCGCAACTAATGAAAAACTGTTTTTT
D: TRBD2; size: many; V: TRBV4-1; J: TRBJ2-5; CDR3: CASSTGSGEETQYF; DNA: TGCGCCAGCAGCACGGGTAGCGGGGAAGAGACCCAGTACTTC
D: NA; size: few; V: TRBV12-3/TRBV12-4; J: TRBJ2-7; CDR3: CASSLDRIEQYF; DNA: TGTGCCAGCAGTTTGGACAGAATCGAGCAGTACTTC
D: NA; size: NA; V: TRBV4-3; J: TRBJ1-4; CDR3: CASSSDATNEKLFF; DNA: TGCGCCAGCAGCTCGGATGCAACTAATGAAAAACTGTTTTTT
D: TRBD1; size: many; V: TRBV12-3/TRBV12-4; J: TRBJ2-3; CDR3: CASSARRGRTDTQYF; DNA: TGTGCCAGCAGTGCTCGAAGGGGGCGCACAGATACGCAGTATTTT
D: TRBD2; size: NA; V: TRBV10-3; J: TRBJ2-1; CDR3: CAISLLAGATEQFF; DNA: TGTGCCATCAGCTTACTAGCGGGGGCAACTGAGCAGTTCTTC
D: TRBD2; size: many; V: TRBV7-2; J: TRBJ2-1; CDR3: CASSLVAGGYNEQFF; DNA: TGTGCCAGCAGCTTAGTAGCGGGGGGTTACAATGAGCAGTTCTTC
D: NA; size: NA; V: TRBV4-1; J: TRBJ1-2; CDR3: CASSQAAGNYGYTF; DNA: TGCGCCAGCAGCCAAGCGGCGGGTAACTATGGCTACACCTTC
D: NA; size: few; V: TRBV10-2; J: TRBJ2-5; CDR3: CASSESNREETQYF; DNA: TGCGCCAGCAGTGAGTCTAACAGGGAAGAGACCCAGTACTTC
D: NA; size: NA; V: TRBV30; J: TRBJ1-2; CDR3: CAWSVGAYGYTF; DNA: TGTGCCTGGAGTGTGGGGGCCTATGGCTACACCTTC